This TCR beta chain was recovered during a study of blood T cell repertoires in COVID-19. Study information: Samples of COVID-19 (acute and convalescent) were obtained from the United States, Italy and Spain. PBMCs, B-cell-depleted T cells, or T cells provided the cDNA or gDNA that made up the material.

Per the authors' pipeline: Using reference gene primer amplification, nucleated cell counts were estimated. The data were produced by immunoSEQ multiplex PCR, yet TCRdb's version contains in-frame clones alone and is incomplete. V and J calls and clone size are as listed in that table; D and trimming were resolved from the DNA. The sample includes 45,000 to 55,000 clones, around 72% of them seen just once. By its share, this clone is medium-sized. CDR3 size: 14 residues. Deletions cut 1 base from V and 6 bases from J, with 9 bases between. Per the germline V gene, CDR1 is MGHRA and CDR2 is YSYEKL. The chain couples TRBV4-1 to TRBJ1-4; weak D call: TRBD1 (5 bases). The sample taken for sequencing was peripheral blood. This TCR derives from a human donor with active or convalescent COVID-19. The donor label of this sample is uncertain. CDR3 in DNA: TGCGCCAGCAGCCAAGGGCCGGGGGATGAAAAACTGTTTTTT. This encodes CASSQGPGDEKLFF.